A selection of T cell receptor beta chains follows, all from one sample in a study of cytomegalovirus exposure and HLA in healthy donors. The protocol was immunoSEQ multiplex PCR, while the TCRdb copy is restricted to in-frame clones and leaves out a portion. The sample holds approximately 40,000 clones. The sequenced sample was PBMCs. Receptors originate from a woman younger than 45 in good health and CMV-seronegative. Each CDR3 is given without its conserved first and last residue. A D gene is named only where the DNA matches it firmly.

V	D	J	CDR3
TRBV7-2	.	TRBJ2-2	ASSSYRQSGELF
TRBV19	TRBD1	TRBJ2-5	ASSTPGQKETQY
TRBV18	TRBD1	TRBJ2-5	ASSPRDRIETQY
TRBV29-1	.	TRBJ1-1	SVLREGNTEAF
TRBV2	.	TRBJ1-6	ASSVGGPLSIPLH
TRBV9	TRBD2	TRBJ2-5	ASSVVGGSRETQY
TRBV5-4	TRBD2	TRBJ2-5	ASSLAGSSGSETQY
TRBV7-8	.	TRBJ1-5	ASSLGQANQPQH
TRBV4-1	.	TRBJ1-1	ASSLWESTEAF
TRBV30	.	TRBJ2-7	AWRGHGELYEQY
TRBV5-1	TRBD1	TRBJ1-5	ASSLATSYDRAISQPQH
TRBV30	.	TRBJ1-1	AWRTGMNTEAF
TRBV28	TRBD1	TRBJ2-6	ASRSRQGARGANVLT
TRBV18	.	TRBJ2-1	ASSSGSGSVGNEQF
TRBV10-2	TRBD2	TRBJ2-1	ASSDLTSGAYNEQF
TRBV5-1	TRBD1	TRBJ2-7	ASRTDRGPYEQY
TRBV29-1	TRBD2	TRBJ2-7	SVVGLADAYEQY
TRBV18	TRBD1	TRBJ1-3	ASLQTGAGNTIY
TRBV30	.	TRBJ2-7	AWSVGAGGEQY
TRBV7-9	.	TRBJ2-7	ASSFAGTTSSYEQY
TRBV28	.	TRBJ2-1	ASDSHLYNEQF
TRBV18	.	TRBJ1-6	ASSLRGNNSPLH
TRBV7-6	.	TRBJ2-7	ASSLEGQGRQY
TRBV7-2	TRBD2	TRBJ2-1	ASSLEGGPYNEQF
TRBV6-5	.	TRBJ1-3	ASSYGGAPGNTIY
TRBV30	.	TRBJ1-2	AWGPGTNYGYT
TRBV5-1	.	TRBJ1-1	ASSQTPRQNTEAF
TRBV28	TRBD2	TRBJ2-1	ASSSFDLAGGPGEQF
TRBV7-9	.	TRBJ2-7	ASRRQGGTYEQY
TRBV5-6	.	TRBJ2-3	ASSTRDTQY
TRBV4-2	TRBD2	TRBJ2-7	ASSPGTSGAYEQY
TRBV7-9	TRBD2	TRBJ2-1	ASSLFSSGRLNEQF
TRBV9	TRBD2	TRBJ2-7	ASSPTGTSGSRYEQY
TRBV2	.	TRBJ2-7	ASRDRDTSYEQY
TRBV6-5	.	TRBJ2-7	ASRRGMGGEQY
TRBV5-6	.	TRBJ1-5	ASSQGSNNQPQH
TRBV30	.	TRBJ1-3	ALGGGPSGNTIY
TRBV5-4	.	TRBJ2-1	ASSLEGPSVSSYNEQF
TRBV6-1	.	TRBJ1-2	ASSEMTANYGYT
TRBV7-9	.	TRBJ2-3	ASSLAVGKDTQY